This T cell receptor beta chain was identified during a study of cytomegalovirus exposure and HLA in healthy donors. Broader study findings: A few CMV-associated chains proved CMV antigen-specific in vitro.

This clone was recorded once. The antigen remains unidentified. Per germline, CDR1 MNHEY and CDR2 SVGAGI. Between the trimmed V and J ends, which lost 5 bases and 1 base, there was a span of 14 bases. The CDR3 totals 15 residues. Vbeta (60) and Jbeta (13) primers were used in the PCR. Profiling relied on immunoSEQ multiplex PCR, and the TCRdb table lists in-frame clones only, not all of them. The sample yields 90,000 to 100,000 clones, more than 70% seen once. The V and J genes are TRBV6-5 and TRBJ1-1; perhaps TRBD1 as D (6 bases). The sequence derives from a female donor in good health and CMV-seronegative. The sequenced sample consisted of PBMCs. CDR3 sequence: CASSTRGGANTEAFF. DNA of the CDR3: TGTGCCAGCAGTACCCGGGGGGGGGCGAACACTGAAGCTTTCTTT.